This T cell receptor beta chain was captured in a study of cytomegalovirus exposure and HLA in healthy donors. Samples came from healthy bone marrow donors. Remarks on this clone: The antigen is undetermined.

Germline values: CDR1 ENHRY, CDR2 SYGVKD. Trimming took off 10 bases at V and 3 bases at J, with 22 bases between the two ends. The CDR3 runs to 15 residues. The study's findings and limits: In a later analysis, TCR beta V- and J-gene trimming was associated with a missense DCLRE1C variant. An observed cluster of highly shared sequence variants was recorded as a likely sequencing artifact. Confirmation was obtained in vitro that a few CMV-associated chains are specific for CMV antigens.

This PCR relied on a set of 60 Vbeta primers and 13 Jbeta primers. Here immunoSEQ multiplex PCR was the method, and the copy in TCRdb shows in-frame clones only, minus some. This repertoire comprises over 100,000 clones; its ten largest clones make up about 1.7%. Sample: PBMCs. This chain links TRBV10-3 with TRBJ2-7; tentative D call: TRBD1 (5 bases). The clonotype originates from a man aged 18-30 years in good health and CMV-seronegative. The CDR3 here is CARTEDSRGIYEQYF. In nucleotides, the CDR3 is TGTGCCAGAACAGAAGACAGTAGGGGTATCTACGAGCAGTACTTC.